This entry lists 14 T cell receptor beta chains sequenced from one sample in a study of beta chain features in type 1 diabetes. For these receptors, no antigen is known. Study-wide points: Moderately but significantly shorter TCRB CDR3s were found in Type 1 diabetes patients in all four CD4+ subsets.

Expressed TCRB transcripts got sequenced, as all isolated RNA was reverse transcribed. Some clones are missing from TCRdb's copy, which holds only in-frame ones; the method was immunoSEQ multiplex PCR. The table records 100,000 to 150,000 clones, roughly 17% of them present only once. Input material: central memory CD4+ T cells from blood. These receptors were collected from a man younger than 35 with type 1 diabetes.

Only a few counts were recorded for this clone. The chain combines TRBV10-3 with TRBJ2-2; tentative D call: TRBD2 (6 bases). Per the germline V gene, CDR1 is ENHRY and CDR2 is SYGVKD. The CDR3 is made up of 15 amino acids. Trimming took 10 bases from V and 0 from J, leaving 15 bases between them. The CDR3 DNA follows: TGTGCCACCGCCAGCGGGCCGACGAACACCGGGGAGCTGTTTTTT. Amino acids: CATASGPTNTGELFF.

This clone turned up a few times. The chain combines TRBV29-1 with TRBJ2-7; 7 bases are a match to TRBD1. Germline V gene sequence: CDR1 SQVTM, CDR2 ANQGSEA. This CDR3 is 17 amino acids long. Trimming cost V 2 bases and J 2 bases; bases outside gene matches: 15. The CDR3 region has the DNA TGCAGCGTTGAACTACAGGGGTCTACCTTAATCGCCTACGAGCAGTACTTC. Protein sequence: CSVELQGSTLIAYEQYF.

In its sample, this clone was seen a few times. V is TRBV25-1 and J is TRBJ1-1; TRBD1 is a possible D gene (6 bases). This CDR3 is 13 amino acids long. Germline loops: CDR1 MGHDK, CDR2 SYGVNS. V was pared by 6 bases and J by 5 bases, with 13 bases between. The DNA for the CDR3 is TGTGCCAGCAGCAGGGGACGGAGGACTGAAGCTTTCTTT. It yields the protein CASSRGRRTEAFF.

This clone has more than one count but fewer than ten. The chain combines TRBV7-6 with TRBJ2-7, with 8 nucleotides matching TRBD2. The germline V gene encodes CDR1 SGHVS and CDR2 FNYEAQ. The CDR3 extends over 16 amino acids. V lost 1 base, J lost 0 bases, and 5 bases stayed unmatched. This CDR3 is CASSLEAGGLSYEQYF. The CDR3 DNA follows: TGTGCCAGCAGCTTAGAGGCGGGGGGTCTCTCCTACGAGCAGTACTTC.

This clone was observed a handful of times. CDR3 nucleotide sequence: TGTGCCAGCTCACCACCTAGCGGGACTCTCGAGCAGTACTTC. Translating gives CASSPPSGTLEQYF. The chain couples TRBV18 to TRBJ2-7, with TRBD2 matching 8 bases. CDR3 length equals 14 residues. V was pared by 0 bases and J by 6 bases, with 4 bases of the junction left unmatched. Germline V lookup: CDR1 KGHSH, CDR2 LQKENI.

This clone came up many times. The chain couples TRBV5-4 to TRBJ2-7, with 8 positions matching TRBD1. CDR1 is SGHNT, CDR2 YYREEE, per germline (reference sequence). The V and J ends lost 4 bases and 2 bases, in that order; junction bases with no gene match: 5. CDR3 size: 14 residues. The CDR3 is CASSRGQATYEQYF. The CDR3 DNA sequence: TGTGCCAGCAGCCGGGGACAGGCAACCTACGAGCAGTACTTC.

The table lists this clone with many counts. The chain employs TRBV5-1 and TRBJ2-1; tentative D call: TRBD2 (5 bases). The CDR3 covers 15 residues. Germline assignment: CDR1 SGHRS and CDR2 YFSETQ. The V end lost 4 bases, the J end lost 4 bases, and 15 bases lay between the germline ends. The CDR3 here is CASSRTRVGYNEQFF. The CDR3 DNA follows: TGCGCCAGCAGCCGAACTAGGGTTGGGTACAATGAGCAGTTCTTC.

The chain joins TRBV5-6 to TRBJ2-2; D ambiguous. The germline V gene has CDR1 SGHDT and CDR2 YYEEEE. Trimming removed 4 bases from V and 2 bases from J, with 6 bases in between. The CDR3 runs 13 residues. In DNA, the CDR3 is TGTGCCAGCAGCCCATATAACACCGGGGAGCTGTTTTTT. It specifies CASSPYNTGELFF.

This clone has a handful of counts. The J gene is TRBJ2-3, the V gene TRBV5-1; D unclear. V gave up 3 bases and J gave up 5 bases, with 16 bases separating them. This CDR3 is 15 amino acids long. Germline values: CDR1 SGHRS, CDR2 YFSETQ. CDR3 bases: TGCGCCAGCAGCTCTGGAAGGGTGGAAGGAGATACGCAGTATTTT. Its translation: CASSSGRVEGDTQYF.

The V and J genes are TRBV30 and TRBJ2-3; tentatively, D is TRBD2 (6 bases). Germline V gene sequence: CDR1 GTSNPN, CDR2 SVGIG (reference sequence). The CDR3 runs 14 residues. V lost 3 bases and J 1 base, leaving 11 bases between the germline ends. DNA of the CDR3: TGTGCCTGGAGAGTCGGGGGAGGCACAGATACGCAGTATTTT. This translates into CAWRVGGGTDTQYF.

This clone occurred a few times. J is TRBJ2-5 and V is TRBV19, with D possibly TRBD2 on 6 matching bases. The germline V gene encodes CDR1 LNHDA and CDR2 SQIVND (reference sequence). The length of the CDR3 is 14 residues. Trimming stripped 7 bases from V and 3 bases from J, with 15 bases between. The CDR3 nucleotides read TGTGCCAGTAATGACCGGGACTTAGAAGAGACCCAGTACTTC. Residues: CASNDRDLEETQYF.

The CDR3 region has the DNA TGTGCCAGCAGTGAATGGGCAGGACAGCCCCAGCATTTT. As protein: CASSEWAGQPQHF. The chain employs TRBV2 and TRBJ1-5; D remains unclear. CDR3 length equals 13 residues. V dropped 2 bases and J dropped 7 bases, with 9 bases sitting between them. Germline V gene lookup returns CDR1 SNHLY and CDR2 FYNNEI.

This clone was observed many times. V and J are TRBV7-9 and TRBJ2-3; D gene uncertain. Germline assignment: CDR1 SEHNR and CDR2 FQNEAQ (reference sequence). With 5 bases removed from V and 8 bases from J, the gap between germline ends came to 11 bases. The CDR3 spans 12 residues. The CDR3 DNA reads as TGTGCCAGCAGCGCTTCATGGACTACGCAGTATTTT. As protein: CASSASWTTQYF.

The CDR3 nucleotides read TGCGCCAGCAGCCTCAAAGAGACCCAGTACTTC. It encodes CASSLKETQYF. The chain couples TRBV5-1 to TRBJ2-5; D is unresolved. V was cut by 4 bases and J by 3 bases, with 4 bases left in between. This CDR3 region has 11 residues. Looked up from germline, CDR1 is SGHRS and CDR2 is YFSETQ.